The next 30 T cell receptor beta chains were all read from a single sample in a study of T cells in Graves' hyperthyroidism and ophthalmopathy. The source material, RNA transcripts, was used to amplify TCR beta CDR3 regions. In the first-round RT-PCR of the TCR CDR3, the HTBI primer set was used. TCRdb ran MiXCR on the multiplex PCR reads and lists one entry per CDR3 protein. The data contain about 480,000 distinct CDR3 sequences, about an eighth of them singletons. The material sequenced was blood. The receptors derive from a woman aged 18-30 years with Graves' hyperthyroidism.

The sample holds one count of this clonotype. The rearrangement uses TRBV7-9 and TRBJ1-2; 11 bases fit TRBD1. CDR3 length: 13 residues. With V trimmed by 4 bases and J by 6 bases, 1 base remained unmatched. Germline V lookup: CDR1 SEHNR, CDR2 FQNEAQ (reference sequence). DNA for the CDR3: TGTGCCAGCAGCTGGGACAGGGGGAATGGCTACACCTTC. Protein product: CASSWDRGNGYTF. Full variable domain (remainder filled in from reference TRBV7-9 and TRBJ1-2): DTGVSQNPRHKITKRGQNVTFRCDPISEHNRLYWYRQTLGQGPEFLTYFQNEAQLEKSRLLSDRFSAERPKGSFSTLEIQRTEQGDSAMYLCASSWDRGNGYTFGSGTRLTVV.

This clonotype has a count of ten or more. The chain's CDR3 is CATSQQGCTPYEQYV. The CDR3 region has the DNA TGTGCCACTTCCCAACAGGGCTGCACCCCCTACGAGCAGTACGTC. The chain carries TRBV12-3 or TRBV12-4 and TRBJ2-7; tentatively, D is TRBD1 (6 bases). Trimming took off 10 bases at V and 2 bases at J, with 21 bases between the two ends. The CDR3 contains 15 residues.

At least ten counts were recorded for this clonotype. This chain uses TRBV27 with TRBJ2-7; D possibly corresponds to TRBD2 (5 bases). V was shortened by 6 bases and J by 9 bases, with 21 bases between the two germline ends. The germline CDR1 and CDR2 sequences are MNHEY and SMNVEV (reference sequence). This CDR3 is built from 14 residues. CDR3 in amino acids: CASSQTAGALPQYV. The DNA of the CDR3 is TGTGCCAGCAGCCAGACGGCGGGCGCCCTTCCGCAGTACGTC.

This clonotype was seen many times. The chain couples TRBV5-8 to TRBJ1-4; no clear D. The CDR3 extends over 14 amino acids. Germline CDR1 is SGHTS and CDR2 is YDEGEE. V lost 4 bases to trimming and J lost 7 bases, with 14 bases between them. The CDR3 sequence: CASSTSARSEKLFF. The CDR3 DNA reads TGTGCCAGCAGCACGTCGGCCAGGAGTGAAAAACTGTTTTTT.

This chain connects TRBV5-1 to TRBJ2-1; 7 bases fit TRBD1. V trimming: 3 bases; J trimming: 11 bases; junction bases outside the gene matches: 20. The germline CDR1 and CDR2 sequences are SGHRS and YFSETQ. The CDR3 runs to 17 residues. DNA of the CDR3: TGCGCCAGCAGCTGGGGCGGACAGGTTGTTGTTGGCGCCAAGCAGTTCTTC. It translates to CASSWGGQVVVGAKQFF.

Ten or more counts support this clonotype. V gene TRBV5-1 combines with J gene TRBJ2-5; D remains ambiguous. The germline V gene encodes CDR1 SGHRS and CDR2 YFSETQ. V lost 3 bases to trimming and J lost 2 bases, with 14 bases between them. The CDR3 totals 15 residues. CDR3 sequence reads: CASSSPWAAQETQYF. In DNA form, the CDR3 reads TGCGCCAGCAGCTCCCCATGGGCGGCACAAGAGACCCAGTACTTC.

This clonotype has more than one count but fewer than ten. V gene TRBV20-1 combines with J gene TRBJ2-1, with 10 bases fitting TRBD1. Germline trimming cut 6 bases from V and 8 bases from J; bases unmatched to any gene: 19. The length of the CDR3 is 17 residues. Per the germline V gene, CDR1 is DFQATT and CDR2 is SNEGSKA (reference sequence). In DNA, the CDR3 is TGCAGTGCCGGCTACCGGACAGGGGGTAAGATTTTGGATGAGCAGTTCTTC. This gives the protein CSAGYRTGGKILDEQFF.

Concerning this clonotype itself: A read error may be the cause here, since a much bigger clone is one base away. The chain is built from TRBV3-1 and TRBJ2-2, with D maybe TRBD2 (6 bases). Looked up from germline, CDR1 is LGHDT and CDR2 is YNNKEL (reference sequence). Trimming stripped 8 bases from V and 6 bases from J, with 16 bases between. The CDR3 has 14 amino acids. In DNA, the CDR3 is TGTGCCAGCCGACGGGAGAGCATTTCCGGGGAGCTGTTTTTT. Encoded protein: CASRRESISGELFF.

Many counts were recorded for this clonotype. The chain couples TRBV11-2 to TRBJ2-2; tentative D call: TRBD1 (6 bases). There are 15 residues in the CDR3. The V gene's germline CDR1 is SGHAT and CDR2 FQNNGV. V was shortened by 4 bases and J by 3 bases, with 12 bases between the two germline ends. The CDR3 loop reads CASSSNRVDTGELFF. CDR3 DNA: TGTGCCAGCAGCTCAAACAGGGTTGACACCGGGGAGCTGTTTTTT.

V and J are TRBV6-1 and TRBJ2-3; perhaps TRBD2 as D (7 bases). Trimming removed 4 bases at V and 4 bases at J, with 15 bases between. CDR3 length: 15 residues. The germline gives CDR1 MNHNS, CDR2 SASEGT. The CDR3: CASSAPAGAADTQYF. The CDR3 bases are TGTGCCAGCAGTGCCCCCGCGGGGGCCGCAGATACGCAGTATTTT.

This clonotype came up once. The rearrangement uses TRBV5-1 and TRBJ2-3; the D is unclear. Germline loops: CDR1 SGHRS, CDR2 YFSETQ. Between the trimmed V and J ends, which lost 0 bases and 2 bases, there was a span of 10 bases. The CDR3 length is 15 residues. The CDR3 DNA is TGCGCCAGCAGCTTGGGCCACGGTCCCACAGATACGCAGTATTTT. This encodes CASSLGHGPTDTQYF.

This clonotype was recorded at least ten times. The chain couples TRBV6-1 to TRBJ1-1, with TRBD1 identical over 8 bases. V was pared by 9 bases and J by 4 bases, with 10 bases of the junction left unmatched. Germline values: CDR1 MNHNS, CDR2 SASEGT. CDR3 length equals 14 residues. The CDR3 region has the DNA TGTGCCAGTAAGACAGGGGAATTGGTCACTGAAGCTTTCTTT. Translated: CASKTGELVTEAFF.

This clonotype was recorded at least ten times. The chain carries TRBV18 and TRBJ2-3; TRBD2 matches 8 bases. This CDR3 is built from 16 residues. After removal of 3 bases from V and 0 bases from J, the junction contained 5 bases not matched to a gene. Germline CDR1 reads KGHSH; CDR2 reads LQKENI. The CDR3 DNA follows: TGTGCCAGCTCACCTCCACCTAGCGGGAGCACAGATACGCAGTATTTT. It translates to CASSPPPSGSTDTQYF. Full variable domain (remainder filled in from reference TRBV18 and TRBJ2-3): NAGVMQNPRHLVRRRGQEARLRCSPMKGHSHVYWYRQLPEEGLKFMVYLQKENIIDESGMPKERFSAEFPKEGPSILRIQQVVRGDSAAYFCASSPPPSGSTDTQYFGPGTRLTVL.

This clonotype was seen ten or more times. The chain joins TRBV12-3 or TRBV12-4 to TRBJ2-2; 7 positions match TRBD1. This CDR3 is built from 16 residues. V lost 7 bases, J lost 4 bases, and 12 bases stayed unmatched. Here the CDR3 DNA reads TGTGCCAGCAACCACGCAGGGGGAGTGTTCACCGGGGAGCTGTTTTTT. This encodes CASNHAGGVFTGELFF.

On this clonotype itself: With a much larger clone just one base away, this may be a read error. As DNA, the CDR3 is TGTGCCAGCAGACCGAGGGAAGGCTGGTACGAGCCGTACTTC. Its protein product is CASRPREGWYEPYF. The chain carries TRBV6-1 and TRBJ2-7, with D tentatively TRBD2 (5 bases). This CDR3 contains 14 residues. Germline assignment: CDR1 MNHNS and CDR2 SASEGT.

This clonotype was counted ten times or more. The rearrangement uses TRBV13 and TRBJ2-7, with 14 bases fitting TRBD2. This CDR3 has 18 amino acids. Unmatched junction bases numbered 4, after V lost 0 bases and J lost 0 bases. CDR1 and CDR2 from the germline V gene are PRHDT and FYEKMQ (reference sequence). The CDR3: CASSLGGLAGGNSYEQYV. CDR3 nucleotide sequence: TGTGCCAGCAGCTTAGGCGGACTAGCGGGAGGTAACTCCTACGAGCAGTACGTC.

The chain joins TRBV20-1 to TRBJ2-3; TRBD2 agrees at 7 bases. The CDR3 runs to 15 residues. Germline loops: CDR1 DFQATT, CDR2 SNEGSKA (reference sequence). The V gene end was trimmed by 0 bases and the J gene end by 5 bases; junction bases not matched to a gene: 8. The DNA for the CDR3 is TGCAGTGCTAGAGATAGACTAGCCGCTCAAGATACGCAGTATTTT. It is translated as CSARDRLAAQDTQYF.

In its sample, this clonotype was seen many times. This sequence joins TRBV5-8 and TRBJ2-5; D call uncertain. Trimming cost V 0 bases and J 1 base, with 7 bases left between them. Germline V gene data show CDR1 as SGHTS and CDR2 as YDEGEE. This CDR3 is 14 amino acids long. CDR3 nucleotides: TGTGCCAGCAGCTTGGTATCTTCCCAAGAGACCCAGTACTTC. Protein: CASSLVSSQETQYF.

At least ten counts were recorded for this clonotype. The rearrangement links TRBV2 to TRBJ1-4; no reliable D call. Trimming pared 3 bases from V and 1 base from J, leaving 12 bases between. Germline assignment: CDR1 SNHLY and CDR2 FYNNEI. The CDR3 is 16 residues long. CDR3 region: CASSDRRVGTNEKLFF. The CDR3 nucleotides read TGTGCCAGCAGTGATAGAAGGGTTGGAACTAATGAAAAACTGTTTTTT. The full variable domain, rest sourced from reference TRBV2 and TRBJ1-4, is EPEVTQTPSHQVTQMGQEVILRCVPISNHLYFYWYRQILGQKVEFLVSFYNNEISEKSEIFDDQFSVERPDGSNFTLKIRSTKLEDSAMYFCASSDRRVGTNEKLFFGSGTQLSVL.

The chain uses TRBV7-9 and TRBJ2-7, with 9 bases matching TRBD1. In germline, CDR1 is SEHNR, CDR2 FQNEAQ (reference sequence). The CDR3 is 14 amino acids. J gave up 5 bases and V 3 bases, and 5 bases lay outside the gene matches. CDR3 sequence: CASSFTGTGNEQYV. The CDR3 nucleotides read TGTGCCAGCAGCTTTACCGGGACAGGGAACGAGCAGTACGTC.

This clonotype was recorded many times. This rearrangement joins TRBV2 to TRBJ1-2; a possible D gene is TRBD1 (5 bases). CDR3 size: 12 residues. Germline V gene lookup returns CDR1 SNHLY and CDR2 FYNNEI. V was shortened by 3 bases and J by 3 bases, with 5 bases between the two germline ends. CDR3 protein: CASSEGHYGYTF. CDR3 in DNA: TGTGCCAGCAGTGAGGGGCACTATGGCTACACCTTC.

This chain connects TRBV7-9 to TRBJ2-3, with 13 bases fitting TRBD2. With V trimmed by 3 bases and J by 8 bases, 8 bases remained unmatched. CDR1 and CDR2 (germline): SEHNR, FQNEAQ (reference sequence). The CDR3 length is 16 residues. CDR3 protein: CASSFWTSGSGGTQYF. CDR3 DNA sequence: TGTGCCAGCAGCTTCTGGACTAGCGGGAGTGGCGGTACGCAGTATTTT.

This clonotype was counted many times. It is likely a read error, because the conserved phenylalanine at the end of the CDR3 is missing. The rearrangement uses TRBV11-2 and TRBJ1-4; D ambiguous. CDR3 size: 16 residues. V dropped 0 bases and J dropped 3 bases, with 11 bases sitting between them. The germline gives CDR1 SGHAT, CDR2 FQNNGV. CDR3 in DNA: TGTGCCAGCAGCTTAGAAGTGGGGTTACCTAATGAAAAACTGTTTTGT. Amino acid sequence: CASSLEVGLPNEKLFC.

This clonotype was detected a few times. J is TRBJ1-5 and V is TRBV12-3 or TRBV12-4; 7 bases align to TRBD1. The CDR3 runs to 14 residues. The J segment lost 6 bases and the V segment lost 3 bases, leaving 5 bases of the junction unmatched. CDR3 sequence (DNA): TGTGCCAGCAGTTTCGGGCAGGGGGTTCAGCCCCAGCATTTT. Translation gives CASSFGQGVQPQHF.

In its sample, this clonotype was seen many times. The chain has TRBV25-1 and TRBJ2-5; 8 positions agree with TRBD1. V was clipped by 6 bases and J by 5 bases; unmatched bases: 8. This CDR3 contains 14 residues. From germline, CDR1 is MGHDK and CDR2 SYGVNS. The CDR3 here is CASRPDRVGETQYF. DNA for the CDR3: TGTGCCAGCAGACCGGACAGGGTTGGGGAGACCCAGTACTTC.

This clonotype was picked up many times. The chain couples TRBV28 to TRBJ2-7; tentatively, D is TRBD1 or TRBD2 (5 bases each). The CDR3 sequence is 12 residues long. V was trimmed by 8 bases and J by 2 bases, leaving 10 bases between them. CDR1 is MDHEN, CDR2 SYDVKM, per germline. The CDR3 DNA reads TGTGCCAGCCGGGGCGCCACCTACGAGCAGTACTTC. Its protein product is CASRGATYEQYF.

This clonotype was seen a few times. V is TRBV19 and J is TRBJ1-1; D not certain. This CDR3 region has 12 residues. Per germline, CDR1 LNHDA and CDR2 SQIVND (reference sequence). With 8 bases removed from V and 2 bases from J, the gap between germline ends came to 9 bases. DNA for the CDR3: TGTGCCAGTGGGAGTTATAACACTGAAGCTTTCTTT. Protein: CASGSYNTEAFF.

This chain joins TRBV10-3 and TRBJ1-2; D gene ambiguous. V lost 3 bases to trimming and J lost 7 bases, with 9 bases between them. Germline CDR1 ENHRY, CDR2 SYGVKD. This CDR3 is built from 12 residues. The CDR3 loop is CAISDPGVGYTF. DNA for the CDR3: TGTGCCATCAGTGACCCCGGGGTTGGCTACACCTTC.

This chain connects TRBV5-1 to TRBJ1-5; a possible D gene is TRBD1 (5 bases). With 3 bases removed from V and 3 bases from J, the gap between germline ends came to 10 bases. Germline V gives CDR1 SGHRS, CDR2 YFSETQ. This CDR3 contains 14 residues. CDR3 loop: CASSSGTPNQPQHF. DNA for the CDR3: TGCGCCAGCAGCTCGGGGACTCCCAATCAGCCCCAGCATTTT.

This rearrangement joins TRBV6-2 or TRBV6-3 to TRBJ1-1; weak D call: TRBD1 (5 bases). In germline, CDR1 is MNHEY, CDR2 SVGEGT. V was pared by 2 bases and J by 7 bases, with 8 bases between. The CDR3 contains 12 residues. CDR3 sequence: CASSYPQVEAFF. The CDR3 bases are TGTGCCAGCAGTTACCCACAGGTTGAAGCTTTCTTT.